The clone carrying this T cell receptor beta chain appeared a few times. The antigen remains unidentified. Investigators isolated RNA and reverse transcribed it into cDNA to act as the sequencing template. Clones were read by immunoSEQ multiplex PCR, and TCRdb kept only the in-frame ones, dropping some. This sample yields 150,000 to 200,000 clones, of which more than 45% are seen a single time; roughly 5% belongs to the top ten. The sample is drawn from a study of CD8+ T cells in alopecia areata. Germline CDR1 and CDR2: ENHRY and SYGVKD. V was clipped by 4 bases and J by 3 bases, with 10 bases between them. The length of the CDR3 is 14 residues. The treatment here: oral pan-JAK inhibitor, 5-10 mg twice daily. Overall study results and limits: Expanded CD8+ clones among the top 100, as well as scalp clonality, were significantly decreased by tofacitinib. Sequence data from scalp samples additionally include resident alphabeta T cells of normal skin.

This chain connects TRBV10-3 to TRBJ1-5, with D perhaps matching TRBD1 (5 bases). This TCR was sampled from a human donor with alopecia areata. The sequencing here drew on CD4+ T cells sorted from blood, taken at week 24, from a patient treated with tofacitinib. The CDR3 nucleotides read TGTGCCATCAGTGGAGGAGGGGACAATCAGCCCCAGCATTTT. As protein: CAISGGGDNQPQHF.